This T cell receptor (beta chain) was observed in a study of response to subunit inactivated influenza vaccine. TCRdb re-called the RT-PCR reads with MiXCR, one entry per CDR3 protein. The profile shows 700,000 to 800,000 distinct CDR3 sequences, around 20% of them singletons. Worth noting for this clonotype: What it binds is unknown.

Study observations and caveats: There was a suggestion from the authors that each seasonal influenza vaccination recruits few new T cells.

The clonotype originates from a man aged 45-60 years who received an inactivated influenza vaccine. The sequencing here drew on PBMCs from blood, taken 5 days after vaccination.

The CDR3 nucleotides read TGTGCCAGCAGCCAAGAGCGGGGGCAGTTCTTC. Amino acid sequence: CASSQERGQFF. V is TRBV14 and J is TRBJ2-1; a possible D gene is TRBD2 (6 bases). V was shortened by 0 bases and J by 12 bases, with 6 bases between the two germline ends. Germline CDR1 reads SGHDN; CDR2 reads FVKESK. The length of the CDR3 is 11 residues.